This T cell receptor (beta chain) was captured by sequencing in a study of CD8+CD57+ T cells in acquired aplastic anemia listed by TCRdb under 2018. General notes on the study: On average, sorted CD4+ and CD8+ cells yielded about 3 ug of extracted DNA, with a range of roughly 0.18 to 30 ug. CD8+CD57+ expansion was defined as frequency above the mean frequency observed in healthy subjects.

Notes on this clonotype: Its antigen specificity is not known. There are no base qualities to consult, and no much larger clone falls within one base.

What the research found in general, with its limitations: Although around 30 CD8+ CDR3 sequences were shared by patients and controls, these sequences appeared highly expressed in patients and within the immunodominant clones of patients. CD8+ Simpson's diversity did not differ significantly between patients and healthy controls (P=0.060).

Profiling of TCR beta VDJ combinations and CDR3 sequences used genomic DNA as the template. An Illumina HiSeq 2000 was used for TCR repertoire sequencing. The study's own analysis went as follows. TRBV/TRBJ rearrangement plots, CDR3 size and DJ length profiles, and Simpson's diversity index were used to assess repertoires. The immunodominant clone was defined as the most abundant DNA sequence in deep sequencing data. CDR3 amino acid sequences were checked for sharing across subjects and were also compared against the VDJdb database and published repertoires. TCRdb ran its own pipeline on the public reads, namely fastp trimming at Q25 and MiXCR clone calling, and kept in-frame beta chains. Rows are unified per CDR3 protein, each entry keeping the most common DNA and genes. These V and J calls originate from TCRdb's pipeline instead of the authors' own analysis. The sample data list approximately 150,000 distinct CDR3 sequences, and under 55% of these were observed just once. Roughly 1.1% of the sample goes to the ten largest clones.

The CDR3 runs 14 amino acids, cysteine and phenylalanine included. The CDR3 DNA has 42 bases and is translated from base 1. CDR1 MGHDK and CDR2 SYGVNS were looked up in the germline V gene. Between the V and J ends, shortened by 6 bases and 3 bases respectively, the junction contains 15 bases. Patients chosen for sequencing had shown expansion of CD8+CD57+ cells by flow cytometry. Every patient had a diagnosis of severe acquired aplastic anemia based on International Study of Aplastic Anemia and Agranulocytosis and Camitta criteria. At the time blood was sampled, none of the patients had received any therapy. In this study, sorted CD4+ and CD8+ T cells from the blood of healthy subjects and of severe aplastic anemia patients had their TCR repertoires deep-sequenced. Patients were enrolled under clinicaltrials.gov protocols 00001620, 01623167, 00001397, 00071045, 00081523 and 00961064 in the USA. Ficoll-Paque density gradient centrifugation was used to isolate peripheral blood mononuclear cells. Before DNA extraction, CD4+ and CD8+ T cells were sorted by FACS or by magnetic beads.

The sample consisted of sorted CD4+, CD8+, or CD8+CD57+ T cells (not recorded which) from PBMCs. Recombination linked TRBV25-1 to TRBJ2-7; the D region may be TRBD1 or TRBD2, each matching 5 bases equally. The sequence came from a human donor with aplastic anemia. The nucleotide sequence reads TGTGCCAGCAGCGAGGGTGGGGGTAGCTACGAGCAGTACTTC. Translated, this is CASSEGGGSYEQYF.